This T cell receptor (beta chain) was profiled in a study of regulatory T cells in long-lasting Graves disease. The germline V gene encodes CDR1 LNHDA and CDR2 SQIVND (reference sequence). Trimming removed 1 base at V and 5 bases at J, with 23 bases between. CDR3 length equals 18 residues. Described time point: newly diagnosed GD, antithyroid drugs for less than 3 months. RNA from PBMCs was the source of the TCR library. Relying on iRepertoire HTBI primers and Arm-PCR of CDR3 regions, the team built TCR beta libraries. In TCRdb, the multiplex PCR reads were re-called with MiXCR into one record per CDR3 protein. The sample yields about 440,000 distinct CDR3 sequences, around 14% seen once. These same data were also listed under a study on T cells in Graves' hyperthyroidism and ophthalmopathy.

The material sequenced was peripheral blood mononuclear cells (PBMCs), taken at new diagnosis, from a patient treated with antithyroid drugs. The chain couples TRBV19 to TRBJ1-1; D is possibly TRBD1 (6 bases). This clonotype originated in a woman aged 25 to 39 with Graves disease. The CDR3 protein is CASSIARQGGPRGTEAFF. The CDR3 DNA reads as TGTGCCAGTAGTATAGCCCGGCAGGGAGGGCCGAGGGGGACTGAAGCTTTCTTT.